This TCR beta chain emerged from a study of OX40 agonist ivuxolimab in advanced cancers. This clone was counted only a few times. Its matching antigen is unknown. The CDR3 extends over 12 amino acids. Trimming left V 8 bases short and J 5 bases short, with 10 bases between. Germline V gene lookup returns CDR1 MDHEN and CDR2 SYDVKM. The method was immunoSEQ multiplex PCR; TCRdb's version includes in-frame clones alone and lacks a portion of them. The table has 24,000 or so clones, more than 75% seen once; the top ten hold 49%. Study-level findings and limits: Relative to CD4+, CD8+ T cells held more expanded clones on average.

The clonotype originates from an adult with an advanced solid tumor such as melanoma, head and neck, liver or kidney cancer. The chain is built from TRBV28 and TRBJ1-5; D is perhaps TRBD1 (5 bases). The sample was CD4+ or CD8+ T cells sorted from blood, taken in a trial of the OX40 agonist ivuxolimab. The DNA for the CDR3 is TGTGCCAGCTGCCTGGGGGATCAGCCCCAGCATTTT. Translating it yields CASCLGDQPQHF.